Presented here are 18 T cell receptor beta chains from one specimen sequenced in a study of cytomegalovirus exposure and HLA in healthy donors. The study ran its PCR with 60 Vbeta and 13 Jbeta primers. Sequencing was performed with immunoSEQ multiplex PCR; in TCRdb, only in-frame clones are kept and a portion is missing. This sample contains around 140,000 clones. Source material: PBMCs. The receptors were gathered from a woman aged 40 to 49 in good health and CMV-seronegative.

This chain joins TRBV6-1 and TRBJ1-5; D gene ambiguous. The CDR3 length is 13 residues. Trimming took 7 bases from V and 6 from J, leaving 13 bases between them. Germline assignment: CDR1 MNHNS and CDR2 SASEGT. DNA for the CDR3: TGTGCCAGCATATGGGAGCTGGGTCAGCCCCAGCATTTT. It encodes CASIWELGQPQHF.

The CDR3 DNA reads as TGTGCCAGCAGCTTAGTGAGGATAGGGGTGGTCAATCAGCCCCAGCATTTT. Its translation: CASSLVRIGVVNQPQHF. The V call is TRBV7-8, the J call TRBJ1-5; maybe TRBD1 (5 bases). The CDR3 has 17 residues. V lost 1 base to trimming and J lost 3 bases, with 16 bases between them. Germline loops: CDR1 SGHVS, CDR2 FQNEAQ.

The V gene is TRBV2, the J gene TRBJ1-4, with TRBD1 matching 8 bases. Germline loops: CDR1 SNHLY, CDR2 FYNNEI. The CDR3 runs to 14 residues. V was clipped by 6 bases and J by 8 bases; unmatched bases: 8. CDR3 sequence (DNA): TGTGCCAGCAGCCCGGACAGGGAGGACGAAAAACTGTTTTTT. Translation gives CASSPDREDEKLFF.

The genes are TRBV4-3 and TRBJ2-5; D might be TRBD2 (6 bases). The length of the CDR3 is 14 residues. Trimming pared 6 bases from V and 1 base from J, leaving 12 bases between. Germline V CDR1 and CDR2: LGHNA, YSLEER. The CDR3 DNA reads as TGCGCCAGCAGTTACCGGGACTCCCAAGAGACCCAGTACTTC. It encodes CASSYRDSQETQYF.

This chain connects TRBV19 to TRBJ2-5; 8 positions agree with TRBD2. There are 14 residues in the CDR3. The V gene end was trimmed by 6 bases and the J gene end by 3 bases; junction bases not matched to a gene: 6. Germline V gene data show CDR1 as LNHDA and CDR2 as SQIVND (reference sequence). CDR3 sequence: CASRGLGLEETQYF. Here the CDR3 DNA reads TGTGCCAGTAGGGGGCTGGGACTAGAAGAGACCCAGTACTTC.

As for this clone: No DNA is shown, since the ends of the CDR3 on it are uncertain; the CDR3 is the one TCRdb lists. The genes are TRBV6-1 and TRBJ2-7; TRBD2 is taken as the D call from the table, unchecked against the DNA. The V gene's germline CDR1 is MNHNS and CDR2 SASEGT. Ends included, the CDR3 has 12 residues. The CDR3 spells CASSFGEGEQYV.

J is TRBJ1-2 and V is TRBV6-6; D uncertain. The V end lost 7 bases, the J end lost 8 bases, and 14 bases lay between the germline ends. The CDR3 length is 12 residues. Germline V gives CDR1 MNHNY, CDR2 SVGAGI (reference sequence). The CDR3 protein is CASTARVEGYTF. The CDR3 DNA reads as TGTGCCAGCACCGCTCGAGTTGAAGGCTACACCTTC.

For this clone: Other nucleotide sequences from this sample produce the same CDR3. CDR3 amino acids: CASSQDQNTEAFF. The CDR3 DNA follows: TGTGCCAGCAGCCAAGACCAGAACACTGAAGCTTTCTTT. The gene calls are TRBV14 and TRBJ1-1; no clear D gene. The CDR3 is made up of 13 amino acids. Germline V gene sequence: CDR1 SGHDN, CDR2 FVKESK. Trimming took 0 bases from V and 1 from J, leaving 3 bases between them. The full variable domain, its missing parts supplied by reference TRBV14 and TRBJ1-1, is EAGVTQFPSHSVIEKGQTVTLRCDPISGHDNLYWYRRVMGKEIKFLLHFVKESKQDESGMPNNRFLAERTGGTYSTLKVQPAELEDSGVYFCASSQDQNTEAFFGQGTRLTVV.

This chain joins TRBV7-3 and TRBJ1-2, with TRBD1 matching 10 bases. CDR3 size: 14 residues. V lost 5 bases and J lost 8; bases outside the gene matches: 8. Germline V CDR1 and CDR2: SGHTA, FQGTGA. CDR3 residues: CASSPRQGAGGYTF. The CDR3 nucleotides read TGTGCCAGCAGCCCTAGACAGGGGGCGGGAGGCTACACCTTC.

The chain has TRBV6-6 and TRBJ1-1; no definite D call. CDR1 and CDR2 from the germline V gene are MNHNY and SVGAGI (reference sequence). Deletions cut 0 bases from V and 0 bases from J, with 11 bases between. The CDR3 length is 16 residues. CDR3 DNA: TGTGCCAGCAGTTACTCCGCAGGTAACATGAACACTGAAGCTTTCTTT. Translated: CASSYSAGNMNTEAFF.

V is TRBV1 and J is TRBJ2-1; TRBD2, the D gene given by the table, was not confirmed from the DNA. TRBV1 is a pseudogene. This CDR3 contains 16 residues. CDR3 residues: CTSSLLSGGVRGGQFF. The DNA of the CDR3 is TGCACCAGCAGCCTTCTGAGCGGGGGGGTGCGTGGAGGGCAGTTCTTC.

The rearrangement links TRBV2 to TRBJ2-3; 8 bases align to TRBD2. This CDR3 comprises 17 residues. Germline V lookup: CDR1 SNHLY, CDR2 FYNNEI. V shed 10 bases, J shed 4 bases, and the junction held 19 bases outside the gene matches. This CDR3 reads CAIDPGTRDLFSDTQYF. Here the CDR3 DNA reads TGTGCCATCGATCCCGGGACTAGGGACCTCTTCTCAGATACGCAGTATTTT.

The chain has TRBV4-2 and TRBJ2-3; tentatively, D is TRBD1 (5 bases). This CDR3 comprises 16 residues. CDR1 and CDR2 from the germline V gene are LGHNA and YNFKEQ. Trimming shortened V by 2 bases and J by 7 bases, and 19 bases separated the two germline ends. CDR3 residues: CASSQQGDHSLYTQYF. CDR3 bases: TGTGCCAGCAGCCAACAGGGTGACCATTCCCTTTATACGCAGTATTTT.

V is TRBV2 and J is TRBJ1-1; D ambiguous. The CDR3 contains 14 residues. Trimming left V 1 base short and J 1 base short, with 7 bases between. CDR1 is SNHLY and CDR2 is FYNNEI in the germline V gene. DNA for the CDR3: TGTGCCAGCAGTGAAGGCGGGCCGAACACTGAAGCTTTCTTT. This gives the protein CASSEGGPNTEAFF.

This chain joins TRBV15 and TRBJ2-7; weak D call: TRBD2 (5 bases). Germline V gene data show CDR1 as LNHNV and CDR2 as YYDKDF (reference sequence). The CDR3 sequence is 12 residues long. V lost 6 bases, J lost 9 bases, and 15 bases lay in between. The DNA for the CDR3 is TGTGCCACCAGTAAAGAGGGTAGGGTGCAGTACGTC. It encodes CATSKEGRVQYV.

This rearrangement joins TRBV30 to TRBJ2-7; no firm D call. The V end lost 2 bases, the J end lost 4 bases, and 15 bases lay between the germline ends. This CDR3 is built from 14 residues. Germline values: CDR1 GTSNPN, CDR2 SVGIG (reference sequence). CDR3 region: CAWSLERHSYEQYF. The CDR3, as DNA: TGTGCCTGGAGTTTAGAGAGACATTCGTACGAGCAGTACTTC.

V is TRBV4-1 and J is TRBJ2-1; 15 bases fit TRBD2. This CDR3 spans 19 amino acids. V lost 6 bases to trimming and J lost 7 bases; unmatched junction nucleotides: 16. From germline, CDR1 is MGHRA and CDR2 YSYEKL. CDR3 bases: TGCGCCAGCAGTCAACCGGGACTAGCGGGGGGTCTCAGGGGTAATGAGCAGTTCTTC. Protein: CASSQPGLAGGLRGNEQFF.

This chain joins TRBV28 and TRBJ2-5, with 8 bases identical to TRBD2. CDR1 is MDHEN and CDR2 is SYDVKM in the germline V gene. This CDR3 comprises 17 residues. V was pared by 3 bases and J by 4 bases, with 13 bases of the junction left unmatched. The CDR3 sequence is CASSLATNGGAGETQYF. Here the CDR3 DNA reads TGTGCCAGCAGTTTGGCAACAAACGGGGGGGCCGGAGAGACCCAGTACTTC.